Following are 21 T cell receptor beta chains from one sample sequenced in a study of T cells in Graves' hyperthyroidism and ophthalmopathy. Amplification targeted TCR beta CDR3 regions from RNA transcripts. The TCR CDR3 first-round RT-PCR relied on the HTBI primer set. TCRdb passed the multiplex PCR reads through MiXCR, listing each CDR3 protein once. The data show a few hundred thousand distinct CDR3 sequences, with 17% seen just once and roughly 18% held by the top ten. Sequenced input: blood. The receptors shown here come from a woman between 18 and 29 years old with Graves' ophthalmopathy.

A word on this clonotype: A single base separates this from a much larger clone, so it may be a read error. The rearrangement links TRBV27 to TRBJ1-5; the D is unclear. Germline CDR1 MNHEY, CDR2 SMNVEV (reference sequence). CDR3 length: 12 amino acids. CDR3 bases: TGTGCCGGCAGTTTTACCAATCAGCCCCAGCATTTT. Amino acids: CAGSFTNQPQHF.

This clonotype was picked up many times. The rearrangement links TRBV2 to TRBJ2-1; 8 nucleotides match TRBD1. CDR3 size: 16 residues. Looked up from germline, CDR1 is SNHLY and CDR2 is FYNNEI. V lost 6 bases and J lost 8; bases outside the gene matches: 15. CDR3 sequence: CASRGQVAPRSHEQFF. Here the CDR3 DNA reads TGTGCCAGCAGGGGACAGGTAGCGCCCCGAAGCCATGAGCAGTTCTTC.

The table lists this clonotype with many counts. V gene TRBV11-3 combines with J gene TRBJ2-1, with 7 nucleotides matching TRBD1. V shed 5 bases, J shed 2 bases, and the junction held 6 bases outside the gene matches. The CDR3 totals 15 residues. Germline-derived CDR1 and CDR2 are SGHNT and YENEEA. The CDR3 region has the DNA TGTGCCAGCAGCCCCCGGGACAGCCCCTACAATGAGCAGTTCTTC. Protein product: CASSPRDSPYNEQFF.

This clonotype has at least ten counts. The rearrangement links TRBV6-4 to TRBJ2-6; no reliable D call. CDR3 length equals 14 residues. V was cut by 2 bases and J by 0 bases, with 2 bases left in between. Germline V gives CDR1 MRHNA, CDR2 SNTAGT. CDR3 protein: CASSDNSGANVLTF. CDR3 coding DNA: TGTGCCAGCAGTGACAACTCTGGGGCCAACGTCCTGACTTTC.

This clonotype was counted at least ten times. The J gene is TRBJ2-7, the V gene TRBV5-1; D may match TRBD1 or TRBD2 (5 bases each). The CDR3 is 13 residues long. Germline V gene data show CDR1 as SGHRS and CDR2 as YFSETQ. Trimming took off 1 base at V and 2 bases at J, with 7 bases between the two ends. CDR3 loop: CASSLWGPYEQYF. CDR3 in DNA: TGCGCCAGCAGCTTGTGGGGACCCTACGAGCAGTACTTC.

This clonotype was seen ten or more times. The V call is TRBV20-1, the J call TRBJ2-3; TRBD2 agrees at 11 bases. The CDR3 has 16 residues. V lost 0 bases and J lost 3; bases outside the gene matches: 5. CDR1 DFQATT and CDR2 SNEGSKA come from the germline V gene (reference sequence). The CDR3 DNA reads TGCAGTGCTAGAGACCCTAGCGGGGGGCCAACAGATACGCAGTATTTT. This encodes CSARDPSGGPTDTQYF.

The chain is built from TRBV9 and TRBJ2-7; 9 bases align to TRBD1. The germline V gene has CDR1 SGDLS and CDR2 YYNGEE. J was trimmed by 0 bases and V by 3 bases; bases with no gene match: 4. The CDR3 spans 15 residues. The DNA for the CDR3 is TGTGCCAGCAGCGAAGGACAGGGGAGCTCCTACGAGCAGTACTTC. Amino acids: CASSEGQGSSYEQYF.

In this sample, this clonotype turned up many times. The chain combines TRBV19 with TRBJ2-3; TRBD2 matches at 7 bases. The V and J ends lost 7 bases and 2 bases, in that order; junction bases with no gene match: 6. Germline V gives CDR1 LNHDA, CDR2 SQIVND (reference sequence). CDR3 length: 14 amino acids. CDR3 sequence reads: CASTIAGTTDTQYF. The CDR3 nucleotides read TGTGCCAGTACCATAGCGGGCACCACAGATACGCAGTATTTT.

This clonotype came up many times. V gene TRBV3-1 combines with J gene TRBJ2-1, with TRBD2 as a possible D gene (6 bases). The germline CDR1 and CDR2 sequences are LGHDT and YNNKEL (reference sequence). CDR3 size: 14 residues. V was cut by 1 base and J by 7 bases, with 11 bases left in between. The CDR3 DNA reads TGTGCCAGCAGCCAAGCGGGAGTGGGTAATGAGCAGTTCTTC. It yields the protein CASSQAGVGNEQFF.

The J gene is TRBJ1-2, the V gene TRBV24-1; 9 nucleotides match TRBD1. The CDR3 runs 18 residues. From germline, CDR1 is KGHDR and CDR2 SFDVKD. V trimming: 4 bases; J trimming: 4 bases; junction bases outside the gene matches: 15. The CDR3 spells CATSEARRDRDVGYGYTF. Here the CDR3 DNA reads TGTGCCACCAGTGAAGCCCGACGGGACAGGGACGTCGGCTATGGCTACACCTTC.

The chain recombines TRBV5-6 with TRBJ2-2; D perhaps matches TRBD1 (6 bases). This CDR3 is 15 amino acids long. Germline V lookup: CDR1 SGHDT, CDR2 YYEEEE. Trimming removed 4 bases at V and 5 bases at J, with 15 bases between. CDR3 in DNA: TGTGCCAGCAGCCCCCCCAGGACAGTTACCGGGGAGCTGTTTTTT. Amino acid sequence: CASSPPRTVTGELFF.

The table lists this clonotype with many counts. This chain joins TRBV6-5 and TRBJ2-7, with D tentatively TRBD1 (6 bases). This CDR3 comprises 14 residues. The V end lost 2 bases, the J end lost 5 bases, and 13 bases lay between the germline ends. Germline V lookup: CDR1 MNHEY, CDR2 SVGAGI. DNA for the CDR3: TGTGCCAGCAGTTACCAATCAGGGGCCCACGAGCAGTACTTC. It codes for CASSYQSGAHEQYF.

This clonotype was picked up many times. The CDR3 nucleotides are TGTGCCAGCAGTTTAAGGCACAGGGTGACTAATGAAAAACTGTTTTTT. Residues: CASSLRHRVTNEKLFF. This chain connects TRBV27 to TRBJ1-4; perhaps TRBD1 as D (6 bases). The CDR3 loop spans 16 amino acids. The germline gives CDR1 MNHEY, CDR2 SMNVEV (reference sequence). V was pared by 2 bases and J by 2 bases, with 12 bases between. Full variable domain (missing parts from reference TRBV27 and TRBJ1-4): EAQVTQNPRYLITVTGKKLTVTCSQNMNHEYMSWYRQDPGLGLRQIYYSMNVEVTDKGDVPEGYKVSRKEKRNFPLILESPSPNQTSLYFCASSLRHRVTNEKLFFGSGTQLSVL.

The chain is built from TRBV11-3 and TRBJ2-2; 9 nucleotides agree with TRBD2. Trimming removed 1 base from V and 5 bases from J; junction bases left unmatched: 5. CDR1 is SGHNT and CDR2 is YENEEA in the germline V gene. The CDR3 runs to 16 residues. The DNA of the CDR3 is TGTGCCAGCAGCTTAGGCGTCCTAGCGGGAACCGGGGAGCTGTTTTTT. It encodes CASSLGVLAGTGELFF.

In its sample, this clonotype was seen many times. CDR3 bases: TGTGCCAGCAGTGGACGGAGCTCCTACGAGCAGTACTTC. Amino acid sequence: CASSGRSSYEQYF. The rearrangement uses TRBV2 and TRBJ2-7; D gene uncertain. Per germline, CDR1 SNHLY and CDR2 FYNNEI. V lost 4 bases to trimming and J lost 0 bases, with 7 bases between them. This CDR3 has 13 residues. Based on the CDR3 plus reference TRBV2 and TRBJ2-7, the full variable domain is EPEVTQTPSHQVTQMGQEVILRCVPISNHLYFYWYRQILGQKVEFLVSFYNNEISEKSEIFDDQFSVERPDGSNFTLKIRSTKLEDSAMYFCASSGRSSYEQYFGPGTRLTVT.

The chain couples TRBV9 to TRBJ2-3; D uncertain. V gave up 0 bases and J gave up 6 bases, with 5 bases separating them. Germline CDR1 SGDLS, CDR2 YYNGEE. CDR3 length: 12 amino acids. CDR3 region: CASSVESDTQYF. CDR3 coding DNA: TGTGCCAGCAGCGTAGAATCGGATACGCAGTATTTT.

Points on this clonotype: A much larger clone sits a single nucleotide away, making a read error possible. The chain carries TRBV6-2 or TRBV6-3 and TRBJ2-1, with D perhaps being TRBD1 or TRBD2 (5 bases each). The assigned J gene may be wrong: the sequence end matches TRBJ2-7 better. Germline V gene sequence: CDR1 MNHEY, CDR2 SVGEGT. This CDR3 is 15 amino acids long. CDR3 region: CASSFRENSYNEQYF. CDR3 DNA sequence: TGTGCCAGCAGCTTCAGGGAGAACTCCTACAATGAGCAGTACTTC.

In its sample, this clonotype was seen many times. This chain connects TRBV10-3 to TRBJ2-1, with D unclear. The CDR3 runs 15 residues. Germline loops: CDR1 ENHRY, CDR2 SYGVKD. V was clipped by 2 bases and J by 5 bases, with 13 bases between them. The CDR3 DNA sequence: TGTGCCATCAGTGAGATATCCTTGGTTGACAATGAGCAGTTCTTC. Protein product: CAISEISLVDNEQFF.

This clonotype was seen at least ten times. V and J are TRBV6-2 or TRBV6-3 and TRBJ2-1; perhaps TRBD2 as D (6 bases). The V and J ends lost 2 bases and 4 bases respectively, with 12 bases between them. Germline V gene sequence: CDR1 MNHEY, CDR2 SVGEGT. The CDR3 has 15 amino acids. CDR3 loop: CASSYDRETYNEQFF. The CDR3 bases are TGTGCCAGCAGTTACGACCGGGAGACATACAATGAGCAGTTCTTC.

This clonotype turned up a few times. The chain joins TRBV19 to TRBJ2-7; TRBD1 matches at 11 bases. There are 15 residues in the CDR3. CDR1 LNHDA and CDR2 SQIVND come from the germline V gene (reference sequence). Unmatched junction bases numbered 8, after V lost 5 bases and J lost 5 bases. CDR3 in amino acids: CASSSRTGGEDEQYF. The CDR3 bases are TGTGCCAGTAGTTCTCGGACAGGGGGCGAGGACGAGCAGTACTTC.

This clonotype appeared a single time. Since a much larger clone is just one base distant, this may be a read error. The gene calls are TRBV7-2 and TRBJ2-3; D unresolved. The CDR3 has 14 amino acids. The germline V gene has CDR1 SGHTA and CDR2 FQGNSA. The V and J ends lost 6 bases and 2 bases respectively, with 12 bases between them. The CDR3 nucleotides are TGTGCCAGCAGTTCCGGTCCTAACACAGATACGCAGTATTTT. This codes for CASSSGPNTDTQYF.